The T cell receptor beta chain under discussion was sequenced for a study of blood T cells in healthy people across ages. Comments on this clonotype: Its antigen remains unknown.

Trimming shortened V by 5 bases and J by 8 bases, and 12 bases separated the two germline ends. Germline V CDR1 and CDR2: SGHVS, FNYEAQ. The CDR3 covers 12 residues. A second PCR, run for roughly 7 to 12 cycles, used a sample-barcoded 5' primer plus a J-beta primer mix. A single record per CDR3 protein comes from TCRdb applying MiXCR to the 5' RACE reads. The sample shows roughly 1.5 million distinct CDR3 sequences, approximately 43% of them seen only once. Findings of the study overall: PBMC samples, being unsorted, prevented any conclusive comparison of naive and antigen-experienced cells.

The material sequenced was blood. The clonotype was recovered from a woman younger than 35 in good health. The V call is TRBV7-6, the J call TRBJ1-2; the D gene is possibly TRBD1 (5 bases). The CDR3 sequence: CASSGLGAGYTF. In nucleotides, the CDR3 is TGTGCCAGCAGCGGACTTGGGGCCGGCTACACCTTC.